Listed here is a single T cell receptor (beta chain). Its antigen is undetermined. This entry comes from a study of T cell responses to AZD1222 COVID-19 vaccine. Study as a whole: Second-dose schedules of about 4 or about 12 weeks were combined. Notes on the study in general: Of spike-specific TCRs, nearly half reportedly target regions left unmutated in variants. Two doses of AZD1222 preceded a rise in Spike-specific TCR breadth and depth.

The assay was immunoSEQ multiplex PCR, and TCRdb's table has in-frame clones only and misses some. The table includes approximately 150,000 clones, 90% detected once. This specimen consisted of peripheral blood, obtained on day 0 of AZD1222 vaccination. The origin of this receptor is an adult in good health.

DNA for the CDR3: TGTGCCACCCACCTTGGGGACAGTGAAAAACTGTTTTTT. This codes for CATHLGDSEKLFF. The chain links TRBV24-1 to TRBJ1-4; 7 positions match TRBD1. This CDR3 comprises 13 residues. Germline assignment: CDR1 KGHDR and CDR2 SFDVKD. V was pared by 9 bases and J by 7 bases, with 7 bases of the junction left unmatched.